The 26 T cell receptor beta chains below were found in one sample sequenced in a study of cytomegalovirus exposure and HLA in healthy donors. 60 Vbeta and 13 Jbeta primers were used in PCR. Using immunoSEQ multiplex PCR, the repertoire was profiled, and TCRdb retains in-frame clones only, with some absent. The sample holds more than 100,000 clones, 80% seen once. The sequenced sample consisted of PBMCs. The receptors derive from a female donor in good health and CMV-seropositive.

The table lists this clone with a few counts. V and J are TRBV6-6 and TRBJ1-3; a weak D match, TRBD1 (5 bases). CDR3 length: 14 residues. The V end lost 5 bases, the J end lost 3 bases, and 11 bases lay between the germline ends. Germline V gene data show CDR1 as MNHNY and CDR2 as SVGAGI (reference sequence). CDR3 DNA: TGTGCCAGCAGTCAGGGCAATGGTGGAAACACCATATATTTT. Protein sequence: CASSQGNGGNTIYF.

There are a few counts of this clone. This chain links TRBV30 with TRBJ1-4; D is perhaps TRBD1 (6 bases). This CDR3 has 13 residues. Germline-derived CDR1 and CDR2 are GTSNPN and SVGIG (reference sequence). V was trimmed by 4 bases and J by 6 bases, leaving 12 bases between them. The CDR3 here is CAWNRGGDEKLFF. The CDR3 bases are TGTGCCTGGAACCGAGGGGGGGATGAAAAACTGTTTTTT.

The rearrangement uses TRBV1 and TRBJ2-1; the tabulated D call, TRBD2, remains unverified against the DNA. TRBV1 is a known pseudogene. There are 16 residues in the CDR3. The CDR3 coding sequence is TGCACCAGCAGCCAAGCGTTAGCGGGGGGGCCGAATGAGCAGTTCTTC. Amino acid sequence: CTSSQALAGGPNEQFF.

V gene TRBV30 combines with J gene TRBJ1-1, with D possibly matching TRBD1 (5 bases). The V gene's germline CDR1 is GTSNPN and CDR2 SVGIG (reference sequence). Trimming stripped 1 base from V and 8 bases from J, with 14 bases between. The CDR3 extends over 13 amino acids. The CDR3 bases are TGTGCCTGGAGTGACGGGGGGAACTTCGAAGCTTTCTTT. Translating gives CAWSDGGNFEAFF. Based on the CDR3 plus reference TRBV30 and TRBJ1-1, the full variable domain is SQTIHQWPATLVQPVGSPLSLECTVEGTSNPNLYWYRQAAGRGLQLLFYSVGIGQISSEVPQNLSASRPQDRQFILSSKKLLLSDSGFYLCAWSDGGNFEAFFGQGTRLTVV.

CDR3 region: CASSPTGYSEQYF. CDR3 in DNA: TGTGCCAGTAGCCCGACAGGGTACAGCGAGCAGTACTTC. The chain is built from TRBV19 and TRBJ2-7; TRBD1 matches 7 bases. Germline trimming cut 6 bases from V and 6 bases from J; bases unmatched to any gene: 8. This CDR3 is 13 amino acids long. Germline V gene data show CDR1 as LNHDA and CDR2 as SQIVND (reference sequence). The variable domain in full, completed from reference TRBV19 and TRBJ2-7, reads DGGITQSPKYLFRKEGQNVTLSCEQNLNHDAMYWYRQDPGQGLRLIYYSQIVNDFQKGDIAEGYSVSREKKESFPLTVTSAQKNPTAFYLCASSPTGYSEQYFGPGTRLTVT.

This clone was detected only a few times. The chain has TRBV30 and TRBJ1-2, with D tentatively TRBD1 (5 bases). V lost 0 bases, J lost 7 bases, and 12 bases lay in between. Germline CDR1 GTSNPN, CDR2 SVGIG (reference sequence). The CDR3 is made up of 13 amino acids. The CDR3 sequence: CAWSVGRVGGYTF. The CDR3 DNA reads as TGTGCCTGGAGTGTGGGCAGGGTAGGTGGCTACACCTTC.

In its sample, this clone was seen a few times. This rearrangement joins TRBV6-1 to TRBJ1-1, with unresolved D. V was trimmed by 2 bases and J by 4 bases, leaving 8 bases between them. Germline V gene data show CDR1 as MNHNS and CDR2 as SASEGT. The CDR3 loop spans 13 amino acids. The CDR3 coding sequence is TGTGCCAGCAGTGAAATCTCGAGCACTGAAGCTTTCTTT. Translating gives CASSEISSTEAFF.

This clone occurred a few times. The chain links TRBV6-5 to TRBJ2-2; 8 bases are shared with TRBD1. V lost 4 bases to trimming and J lost 5 bases; unmatched junction nucleotides: 9. The CDR3 sequence is 16 residues long. The germline gives CDR1 MNHEY, CDR2 SVGAGI. The CDR3 loop is CASSSQGAPWTGELFF. As DNA, the CDR3 is TGTGCCAGCAGTTCTCAGGGGGCGCCTTGGACCGGGGAGCTGTTTTTT.

This chain connects TRBV4-2 to TRBJ1-1; 7 bases fit TRBD1. The germline CDR1 and CDR2 sequences are LGHNA and YNFKEQ. The trim removed 0 bases at V and 7 bases at J, leaving 8 bases unmatched. CDR3 length: 15 residues. Here the CDR3 reads CASSQEHGQAREAFF. CDR3 nucleotide sequence: TGTGCCAGCAGCCAAGAACACGGACAGGCACGTGAAGCTTTCTTT.

The chain employs TRBV30 and TRBJ1-1, with D possibly TRBD1 on 6 matching bases. The CDR3 has 13 residues. The V end was cut by 1 base, the J end by 1 base, with 7 bases between. In germline, CDR1 is GTSNPN, CDR2 SVGIG (reference sequence). The CDR3 sequence: CAWSGQANTEAFF. CDR3 DNA: TGTGCCTGGAGTGGACAGGCGAACACTGAAGCTTTCTTT.

The chain has TRBV7-9 and TRBJ1-5, with D perhaps TRBD1 (5 bases). V was shortened by 5 bases and J by 1 base, with 9 bases between the two germline ends. This CDR3 region has 14 residues. Germline V CDR1 and CDR2: SEHNR, FQNEAQ (reference sequence). DNA for the CDR3: TGTGCCAGCAGCGAGAGACAGAGCAATCAGCCCCAGCATTTT. This gives the protein CASSERQSNQPQHF.

J is TRBJ1-1 and V is TRBV5-8, with 9 bases that match TRBD1. Looked up from germline, CDR1 is SGHTS and CDR2 is YDEGEE. J gave up 0 bases and V 3 bases, and 0 bases lay outside the gene matches. This CDR3 is 14 amino acids long. In nucleotides, the CDR3 is TGTGCCAGCAGCTGGGACAGGGTGAACACTGAAGCTTTCTTT. Translated, it gives CASSWDRVNTEAFF.

The chain is built from TRBV7-9 and TRBJ2-3; 7 positions agree with TRBD1. The junction had 4 bases not matched to a gene; V was cut back by 4 bases and J by 0 bases. Germline assignment: CDR1 SEHNR and CDR2 FQNEAQ (reference sequence). This CDR3 contains 15 residues. CDR3 amino acids: CASSSGQLSTDTQYF. The CDR3 bases are TGTGCCAGCAGCTCGGGACAGTTGAGCACAGATACGCAGTATTTT.

V usage is TRBV7-9 and J usage is TRBJ2-5; TRBD1 matches 9 bases. The DNA end is more similar to TRBJ2-7, so the J call may be wrong. From germline, CDR1 is SEHNR and CDR2 FQNEAQ (reference sequence). This CDR3 has 14 amino acids. The chain's CDR3 is CASSPRTGAYEQYF. The CDR3 bases are TGTGCCAGCAGCCCCAGGACAGGGGCCTACGAGCAGTACTTC.

This rearrangement joins TRBV28 to TRBJ2-5, with 9 bases identical to TRBD2. The V segment lost 6 bases and the J segment 5 bases; nucleotides outside the gene matches: 10. This CDR3 region has 15 residues. The germline V gene encodes CDR1 MDHEN and CDR2 SYDVKM. The CDR3 DNA reads TGTGCCAGCAGACTGGAGGCGGGGGGGCGGGAGACCCAGTACTTC. Translated, it gives CASRLEAGGRETQYF.

V and J are TRBV6-4 and TRBJ1-5; weak D call: TRBD1 (5 bases). Germline V gene data show CDR1 as MRHNA and CDR2 as SNTAGT. This CDR3 is 13 amino acids long. The V and J ends lost 4 bases and 6 bases respectively, with 10 bases between them. The CDR3 reads CASSVQGGQPQHF. As DNA, the CDR3 is TGTGCCAGCAGTGTCCAGGGAGGTCAGCCCCAGCATTTT.

This chain connects TRBV5-1 to TRBJ1-5, with D perhaps TRBD1 (5 bases). CDR3 size: 15 residues. The germline CDR1 and CDR2 sequences are SGHRS and YFSETQ. The V gene lost 0 bases and the J gene lost 7 bases, with 14 bases spanning the gap. CDR3 residues: CASSLGGVLGQPQHF. The CDR3 coding sequence is TGCGCCAGCAGCTTGGGGGGGGTCCTTGGGCAGCCCCAGCATTTT.

The J gene is TRBJ2-2, the V gene TRBV7-3; 9 bases are a match to TRBD1. Germline V gives CDR1 SGHTA, CDR2 FQGTGA. V trimming: 4 bases; J trimming: 6 bases; junction bases outside the gene matches: 6. The CDR3 loop spans 15 amino acids. In nucleotides, the CDR3 is TGTGCCAGCAGCTACGGGACAGGGTATCCCGGGGAGCTGTTTTTT. It specifies CASSYGTGYPGELFF. The whole variable domain, filled in from reference TRBV7-3 and TRBJ2-2, reads GAGVSQTPSNKVTEKGKYVELRCDPISGHTALYWYRQSLGQGPEFLIYFQGTGAADDSGLPNDRFFAVRPEGSVSTLKIQRTERGDSAVYLCASSYGTGYPGELFFGEGSRLTVL.

The V gene is TRBV4-1, the J gene TRBJ2-1; TRBD2 matches 8 bases. The V gene end was trimmed by 4 bases and the J gene end by 9 bases; junction bases not matched to a gene: 11. The CDR3 runs to 15 residues. The germline V gene encodes CDR1 MGHRA and CDR2 YSYEKL. The CDR3 nucleotides read TGCGCCAGCAGCCCGGCGGGGGGCCCCGTCGGTGAGCAGTTCTTC. Amino acid sequence: CASSPAGGPVGEQFF.

The chain joins TRBV7-2 to TRBJ2-7; D may be TRBD1 (6 bases). V was clipped by 5 bases and J by 1 base, with 15 bases between them. The CDR3 spans 15 residues. Germline assignment: CDR1 SGHTA and CDR2 FQGNSA. CDR3 coding DNA: TGTGCCAGCAGCCTCCTCGGGACAAGTTCCTACGAGCAGTACTTC. Translated, it gives CASSLLGTSSYEQYF.

J is TRBJ1-2 and V is TRBV30; perhaps TRBD1 as D (6 bases). CDR1 is GTSNPN, CDR2 SVGIG, per germline (reference sequence). This CDR3 region has 15 residues. The germline V and J ends were trimmed by 0 bases and 4 bases, with 15 bases remaining between them. CDR3 sequence: CAWSVGGAETYGYTF. DNA of the CDR3: TGTGCCTGGAGTGTAGGGGGGGCAGAAACCTATGGCTACACCTTC.

The chain couples TRBV19 to TRBJ2-6, with D possibly being TRBD1 (6 bases). Per the germline V gene, CDR1 is LNHDA and CDR2 is SQIVND (reference sequence). The CDR3 runs to 15 residues. V was shortened by 6 bases and J by 2 bases, with 11 bases between the two germline ends. The CDR3 loop is CASSMGAPGANVLTF. The CDR3 DNA follows: TGTGCCAGTAGCATGGGGGCGCCTGGGGCCAACGTCCTGACTTTC.

This chain connects TRBV6-1 to TRBJ1-1; 8 positions agree with TRBD1. CDR1 is MNHNS, CDR2 SASEGT, per germline. The CDR3 totals 14 residues. V shed 3 bases, J shed 5 bases, and the junction held 5 bases outside the gene matches. CDR3 sequence (DNA): TGTGCCAGCAGTGACGTCAGGGGGCTAACTGAAGCTTTCTTT. This encodes CASSDVRGLTEAFF.

This clone was counted between two and nine times. The chain carries TRBV10-3 and TRBJ1-2; D might be TRBD1 (5 bases). This CDR3 has 16 residues. CDR1 ENHRY and CDR2 SYGVKD come from the germline V gene. Trimming removed 1 base at V and 4 bases at J, with 16 bases between. The CDR3 coding sequence is TGTGCCATCAGTGAGTTAGTCGGGGGTGTTAGCTATGGCTACACCTTC. Amino acid sequence: CAISELVGGVSYGYTF.

The chain is built from TRBV28 and TRBJ2-7; 7 nucleotides agree with TRBD1. This CDR3 spans 14 amino acids. Trimming cost V 4 bases and J 2 bases; bases outside gene matches: 5. Germline V CDR1 and CDR2: MDHEN, SYDVKM. CDR3 sequence (DNA): TGTGCCAGCAGTTCGCGACAGGGCGCCTACGAGCAGTACTTC. It yields the protein CASSSRQGAYEQYF.

The chain employs TRBV7-2 and TRBJ2-5, with D possibly being TRBD2 (6 bases). Germline V gene lookup returns CDR1 SGHTA and CDR2 FQGNSA. The CDR3 runs to 16 residues. V lost 7 bases and J lost 4, with 22 bases in between. The CDR3 spells CASTWGAGVNRETQYF. The CDR3 DNA reads as TGTGCCAGCACCTGGGGAGCGGGCGTAAATCGAGAGACCCAGTACTTC.